Following are 2 T cell receptor beta chains from one sample sequenced in a study of control samples from healthy donors and cancer patients. Repertoires were generated with immunoSEQ multiplex PCR, while TCRdb's copy carries only in-frame clones and drops some. The repertoire holds about 160,000 clones, with approximately 96% as singletons. Sequences were obtained from blood. All receptors derive from a woman aged 25 to 39 in good health.

The CDR3 region is CASSLNQGEKINEQFF. CDR3 DNA sequence: TGTGCCAGCAGCTTAAACCAGGGGGAGAAAATCAATGAGCAGTTCTTC. The chain links TRBV7-3 to TRBJ2-1; TRBD1 aligns across 7 bases. The CDR3 is 16 amino acids. V shed 1 base and J 6 bases; nucleotides not matched to a gene: 9. The germline V gene encodes CDR1 SGHTA and CDR2 FQGTGA.

The V call is TRBV5-1, the J call TRBJ2-7, with 8 bases lining up with TRBD1. J lost 4 bases, V lost 2 bases, and 5 bases had no gene match. CDR1 SGHRS and CDR2 YFSETQ come from the germline V gene. The length of the CDR3 is 14 residues. The CDR3 bases are TGCGCCAGCAGCTTTGGGACAGGAGAATACGAGCAGTACTTC. Amino acids: CASSFGTGEYEQYF.